The present entry profiles one T cell receptor (beta chain) with its context. Its antigen is unknown. This specimen belongs to a study of identical twins. Broader study findings: Insertion counts were lower in abundant cord blood beta clonotypes, a trend that memory repertoires did not show.

Unmatched junction bases numbered 8, after V lost 5 bases and J lost 5 bases. In germline, CDR1 is LGHNA, CDR2 YNFKEQ. CDR3 length equals 15 residues. TCRdb independently ran MiXCR on the 5' RACE reads; one entry per CDR3 protein. The table has 270,000 or so distinct CDR3 sequences, about 8.3% seen once. The sample was also reused in another study, on yellow fever vaccine responses in identical twins. That study reports: The T cell response to vaccination in identical twins was reportedly partly convergent and partly personalized.

The sequence was obtained from a woman aged 18-29 years in good health. This rearrangement joins TRBV4-2 to TRBJ2-2; 7 bases map to TRBD1. What was sequenced was CD8+ T cells sorted from blood. The CDR3 protein is CASSGPEQGTGELFF. DNA for the CDR3: TGTGCCAGCAGCGGTCCGGAACAGGGGACCGGGGAGCTGTTTTTT.